Listed below are T cell receptor beta chains from one sample, sequenced in a study of blood T cell repertoires in COVID-19. TCRdb's copy holds only in-frame clones and misses some; the assay was immunoSEQ multiplex PCR. The sample consists of some 170,000 clones, roughly nine tenths of them appearing once. Material: peripheral blood. These receptors were collected from a man aged 60-69 years with active or convalescent COVID-19. The CDR3 runs from the conserved cysteine through the conserved F or W. D genes are given only for firm matches. Some rows mark clone size as missing; the rest say once, few, many or name a class of expanded clone.

-,TRBJ1-5,once,TRBV19,CASSIQGPGQPQHF,TGTGCCAGTAGTATCCAGGGGCCGGGACAGCCCCAGCATTTT
-,TRBJ2-3,-,TRBV10-1,CASSVGLSTDTQYF,TGCGCCAGCAGTGTCGGTCTATCCACAGATACGCAGTATTTT
-,TRBJ1-3,-,TRBV5-5,CASSLLSGTPSTTGNTIYF,TGTGCCAGCAGCTTGCTATCGGGGACACCATCAACTACGGGAAACACCATATATTTT
-,TRBJ2-1,-,TRBV7-8,CASRGRTSTYNEQFF,TGTGCCAGCAGGGGCCGGACTTCCACCTACAATGAGCAGTTCTTC
-,TRBJ1-2,-,TRBV12-3/TRBV12-4,CASSLRGNYGYTF,TGTGCCAGCAGTTTACGGGGGAACTATGGCTACACCTTC
TRBD1,TRBJ2-7,-,TRBV19,CASSIDRDRVYEQYF,TGTGCCAGTAGTATAGACCGGGACAGGGTCTACGAGCAGTACTTC
TRBD1,TRBJ1-5,once,TRBV5-1,CASSLDRGRGINQAQHF,TGCGCCAGCAGCCTGGACAGGGGGCGCGGGATCAATCAGGCCCAGCATTTT
TRBD2,TRBJ2-1,-,TRBV5-1,CASSSGLAGFNEQFF,TGCGCCAGCAGCTCGGGACTAGCCGGGTTTAATGAGCAGTTCTTC
TRBD1,TRBJ1-5,-,TRBV12-5,CASGLPSGQGPNQPQHF,TGTGCTAGTGGTTTGCCATCAGGACAGGGTCCAAATCAGCCCCAGCATTTT
TRBD1,TRBJ1-6,-,TRBV7-2,CASSSLRTGNNSPLHF,TGTGCCAGCAGTTCCCTGAGGACAGGGAATAATTCACCCCTCCACTTT
-,TRBJ1-4,-,TRBV5-1,CASSLGYGTTNEKLFF,TGCGCCAGCAGCTTGGGATACGGTACAACTAATGAAAAACTGTTTTTT
TRBD1,TRBJ1-6,-,TRBV7-9,CASSRGTDPESPLHF,TGTGCCAGCAGCCGCGGGACAGACCCTGAGTCACCCCTCCACTTT